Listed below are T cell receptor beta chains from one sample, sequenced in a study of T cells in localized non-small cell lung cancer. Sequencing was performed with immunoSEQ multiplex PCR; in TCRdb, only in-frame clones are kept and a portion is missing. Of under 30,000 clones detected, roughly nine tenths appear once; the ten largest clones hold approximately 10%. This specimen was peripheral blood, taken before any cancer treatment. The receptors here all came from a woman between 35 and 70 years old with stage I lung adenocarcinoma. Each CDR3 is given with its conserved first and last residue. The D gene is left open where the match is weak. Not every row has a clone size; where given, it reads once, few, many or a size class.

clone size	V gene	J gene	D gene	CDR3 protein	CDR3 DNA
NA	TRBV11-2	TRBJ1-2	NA	CASSVQGGLGYTF	TGTGCCAGCAGCGTCCAAGGGGGTCTTGGCTACACCTTC
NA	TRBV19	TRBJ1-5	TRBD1	CASSIVRQGHSNQPQHF	TGTGCCAGTAGTATAGTTCGACAGGGACATAGCAATCAGCCCCAGCATTTT
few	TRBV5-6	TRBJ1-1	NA	CASSFPGENTEAFF	TGTGCCAGCAGCTTCCCCGGCGAGAACACTGAAGCTTTCTTT
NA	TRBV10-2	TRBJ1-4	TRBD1	CASSVSAGGDLEKLFF	TGCGCCAGCAGTGTATCGGCAGGGGGCGATCTTGAAAAACTGTTTTTT
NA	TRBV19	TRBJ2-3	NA	CASSPASTDTQYF	TGTGCCAGTAGTCCCGCTAGCACAGATACGCAGTATTTT
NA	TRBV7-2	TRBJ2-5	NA	CASSLVSTQYF	TGTGCCAGCAGCTTAGTCTCCACCCAGTACTTC
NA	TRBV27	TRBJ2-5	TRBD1	CASKPRTGVFETQYF	TGTGCCAGCAAACCCCGGACAGGGGTCTTTGAGACCCAGTACTTC
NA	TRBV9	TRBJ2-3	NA	CASSVGGSSTDTQYF	TGTGCCAGCAGCGTAGGAGGGAGTAGCACAGATACGCAGTATTTT
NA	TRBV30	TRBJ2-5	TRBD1	CAWSGHDRGPQETQYF	TGTGCCTGGAGTGGGCATGACAGGGGACCCCAAGAGACCCAGTACTTC
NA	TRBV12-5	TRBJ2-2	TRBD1	CASGLTGPTGELFF	TGTGCTAGTGGCTTGACAGGGCCCACCGGGGAGCTGTTTTTT
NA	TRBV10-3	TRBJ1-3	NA	CATGPSTVSNTIYF	TGTGCCACCGGTCCGTCGACAGTATCAAACACCATATATTTT
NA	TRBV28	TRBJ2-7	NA	CASWVRGAGYEQYF	TGTGCCAGCTGGGTCCGGGGGGCTGGATACGAGCAGTACTTC
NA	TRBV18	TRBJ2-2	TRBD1	CASSPAGGNTGELFF	TGTGCCAGCTCCCCCGCAGGGGGAAACACCGGGGAGCTGTTTTTT
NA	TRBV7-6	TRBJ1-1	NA	CASSLGRGTTEAFF	TGTGCCAGCAGCTTAGGTAGGGGAACCACTGAAGCTTTCTTT
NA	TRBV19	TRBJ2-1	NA	CASSIGRAAEQFF	TGTGCCAGTAGTATAGGAAGAGCGGCTGAGCAGTTCTTC
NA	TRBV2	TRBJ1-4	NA	CASSEGGDNEKLFF	TGTGCCAGCAGTGAAGGGGGCGATAATGAAAAACTGTTTTTT
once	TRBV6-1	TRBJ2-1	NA	CASLYNEQFF	TGTGCCAGCCTTTACAATGAGCAGTTCTTC
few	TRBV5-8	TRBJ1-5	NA	CASSLDKPGTDSNQPQHF	TGTGCCAGCAGCTTGGATAAACCGGGAACCGATAGCAATCAGCCCCAGCATTTT
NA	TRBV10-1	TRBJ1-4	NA	CASSPGGAGEKLFF	TGCGCCAGCAGCCCCGGGGGAGCGGGGGAAAAACTGTTTTTT
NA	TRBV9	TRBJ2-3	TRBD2	CASGRGATGVDTQYF	TGTGCCTCCGGGAGGGGGGCTACCGGAGTGGATACGCAGTATTTT
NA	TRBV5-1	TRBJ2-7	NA	CASRGGTEEYEQYF	TGCGCCAGCCGGGGCGGGACAGAAGAATACGAGCAGTACTTC